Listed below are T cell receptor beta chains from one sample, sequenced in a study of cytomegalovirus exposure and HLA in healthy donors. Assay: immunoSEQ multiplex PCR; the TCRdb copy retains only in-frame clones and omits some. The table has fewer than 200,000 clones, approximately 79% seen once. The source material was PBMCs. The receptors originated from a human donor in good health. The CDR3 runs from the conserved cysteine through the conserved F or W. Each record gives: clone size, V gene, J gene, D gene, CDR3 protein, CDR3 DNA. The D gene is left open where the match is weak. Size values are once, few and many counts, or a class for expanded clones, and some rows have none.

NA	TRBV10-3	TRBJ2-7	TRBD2	CAISEGTSSSYEQYF	TGTGCCATCAGTGAGGGGACTAGTAGCTCCTACGAGCAGTACTTC
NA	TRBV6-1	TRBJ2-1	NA	CASNFADSYNEQFF	TGTGCCAGCAATTTCGCAGATTCCTACAATGAGCAGTTCTTC
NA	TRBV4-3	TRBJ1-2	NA	CASSQELPGGYGYTF	TGCGCCAGCAGCCAAGAGCTGCCGGGGGGCTATGGCTACACCTTC
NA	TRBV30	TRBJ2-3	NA	CASTQWIAGCTDTQYF	TGTGCATCAACCCAGTGGATCGCGGGGTGCACAGATACGCAGTATTTT
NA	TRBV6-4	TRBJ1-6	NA	CASSENGYNSPLHF	TGTGCCAGCAGTGAGAACGGTTATAATTCACCCCTCCACTTT
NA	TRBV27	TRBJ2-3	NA	CASSLYGGITDTQYF	TGTGCCAGCAGTTTATACGGCGGGATCACAGATACGCAGTATTTT
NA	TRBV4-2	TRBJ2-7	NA	CASSQVSAGRLYEQYF	TGTGCCAGCAGCCAAGTCTCCGCGGGGCGACTCTACGAGCAGTACTTC
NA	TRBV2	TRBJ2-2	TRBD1	CASSEFGQGASELFF	TGTGCCAGCAGTGAATTTGGCCAGGGGGCAAGTGAGCTGTTTTTT
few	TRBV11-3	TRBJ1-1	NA	CASSSPGRYTEAFF	TGTGCCAGCAGCTCCCCAGGCAGGTATACTGAAGCTTTCTTT
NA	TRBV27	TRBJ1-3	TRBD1	CASSRQGSGNAIYF	TGTGCCAGCAGTCGACAGGGCTCTGGAAACGCCATATATTTT
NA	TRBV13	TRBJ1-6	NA	CASRVAVRNSPLHF	TGTGCCAGCAGAGTAGCGGTTCGAAATTCACCCCTCCACTTT
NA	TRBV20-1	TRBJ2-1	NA	CSASRGNEQFF	TGCAGTGCTAGCAGGGGCAATGAGCAGTTCTTC
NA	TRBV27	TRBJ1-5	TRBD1	CASAEDRDNQPQHF	TGTGCCAGCGCCGAGGACAGGGATAATCAGCCCCAGCATTTT
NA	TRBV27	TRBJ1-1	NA	CASSLSPGTEAFF	TGTGCCAGCAGTTTATCGCCGGGCACTGAAGCTTTCTTT
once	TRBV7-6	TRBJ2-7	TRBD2	CASSPIPLSGASYEQYF	TGTGCCAGCAGCCCCATCCCCCTTAGCGGGGCCTCCTACGAGCAGTACTTC
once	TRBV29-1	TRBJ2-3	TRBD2	CSVEGLAGKSTDTQYF	TGCAGCGTTGAAGGACTAGCGGGGAAGAGCACAGATACGCAGTATTTT
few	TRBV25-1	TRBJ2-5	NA	CASSAGTYGETQYF	TGTGCCAGCAGTGCGGGGACTTATGGAGAGACCCAGTACTTC
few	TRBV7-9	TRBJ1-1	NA	CASSLEGGGTEAFF	TGTGCCAGCAGCTTAGAGGGGGGGGGCACTGAAGCTTTCTTT
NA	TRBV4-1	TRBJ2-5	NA	CASSRFTGTRRGQETQYF	TGCGCCAGCAGCCGCTTCACCGGGACTCGACGGGGCCAAGAGACCCAGTACTTC
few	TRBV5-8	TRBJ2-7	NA	CASSPQSYEQYF	TGTGCCAGCAGCCCACAATCCTACGAGCAGTACTTC
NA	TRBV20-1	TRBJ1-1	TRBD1	CSASPGGAAFF	TGCAGTGCTTCACCAGGGGGCGCTGCTTTCTTT
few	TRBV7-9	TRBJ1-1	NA	CASSFIGQEAFF	TGTGCCAGCAGCTTTATCGGACAGGAAGCTTTCTTT
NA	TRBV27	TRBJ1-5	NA	CASSSGGSNQPQHF	TGTGCCAGCAGTTCAGGAGGTAGCAATCAGCCCCAGCATTTT
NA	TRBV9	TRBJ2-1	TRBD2	CASSVVLSAGGFSGEQFF	TGTGCCAGCAGCGTAGTTCTTAGTGCGGGGGGTTTTTCTGGGGAGCAGTTCTTC
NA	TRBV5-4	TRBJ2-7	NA	CASSLIPGDEQYF	TGTGCCAGCAGCTTGATCCCAGGGGACGAGCAGTACTTC
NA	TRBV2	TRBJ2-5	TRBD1	CASGPRGRETQYF	TGTGCCAGCGGGCCCAGGGGGCGAGAGACCCAGTACTTC
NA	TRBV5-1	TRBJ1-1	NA	CASSGQNTEAFF	TGCGCCAGCAGCGGACAGAACACTGAAGCTTTCTTT
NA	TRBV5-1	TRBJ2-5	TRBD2	CASSSTGGASETQYF	TGCGCCAGCAGCTCCACGGGGGGGGCCTCAGAGACCCAGTACTTC
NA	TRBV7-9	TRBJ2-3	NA	CASSLMGRTQYF	TGTGCCAGCAGCTTAATGGGGCGTACGCAGTATTTT
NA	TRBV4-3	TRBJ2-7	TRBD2	CASSQDLGGGGAYEQYF	TGCGCCAGCAGCCAAGATCTTGGGGGCGGGGGGGCCTACGAGCAGTACTTC
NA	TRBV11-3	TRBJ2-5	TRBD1	CASSSDRGDGETQYF	TGTGCCAGCAGCTCCGACAGGGGGGACGGGGAGACCCAGTACTTC
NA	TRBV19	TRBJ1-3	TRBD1	CASTYGGGGDTIYF	TGTGCCAGTACCTACGGAGGGGGCGGAGACACCATATATTTT
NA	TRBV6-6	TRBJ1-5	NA	CASSGDNNQPQHF	TGTGCCAGCAGTGGGGACAACAATCAGCCCCAGCATTTT
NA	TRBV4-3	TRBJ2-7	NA	CASSQDRGVLYEQYF	TGCGCCAGCAGCCAAGATCGGGGTGTCCTATACGAGCAGTACTTC
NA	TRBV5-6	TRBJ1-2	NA	CASRLQGRGYTF	TGTGCCAGCAGACTACAGGGTCGCGGCTACACCTTC
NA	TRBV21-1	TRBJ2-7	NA	CASSPKPRYYEQYF	TGTGCCAGCAGCCCAAAGCCGCGGTACTACGAGCAGTACTTC
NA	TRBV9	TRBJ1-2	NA	CASSVSGGNNYGYTF	TGTGCCAGCAGCGTGAGCGGGGGGAATAACTATGGCTACACCTTC
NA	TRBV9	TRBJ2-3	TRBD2	CASSVGGTSGDTQYF	TGTGCCAGCAGCGTAGGCGGGACTAGCGGAGATACGCAGTATTTT
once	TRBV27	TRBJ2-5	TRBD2	CASSGLAGAQETQYF	TGTGCCAGCAGTGGGCTAGCGGGGGCGCAAGAGACCCAGTACTTC
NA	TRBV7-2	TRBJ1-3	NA	CASSLLGQRNTIYF	TGTGCCAGCAGCTTACTGGGGCAGAGAAACACCATATATTTT
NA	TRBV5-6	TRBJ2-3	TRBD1	CASSLDDRVGRDTQYF	TGTGCCAGCAGCTTAGACGACAGGGTTGGGAGAGATACGCAGTATTTT
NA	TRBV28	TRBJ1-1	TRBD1	CASSLAGTGGTEAFF	TGTGCCAGCAGTTTAGCCGGGACAGGTGGGACTGAAGCTTTCTTT
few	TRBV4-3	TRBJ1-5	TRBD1	CASSQDRLRPQHF	TGCGCCAGCAGCCAGGACAGGTTAAGGCCCCAGCATTTT
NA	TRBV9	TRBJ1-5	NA	CASSVEGRDNQPQHF	TGTGCCAGCAGCGTAGAGGGCAGGGACAATCAGCCCCAGCATTTT
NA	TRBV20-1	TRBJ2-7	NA	CSAKTGYEQYF	TGCAGTGCTAAGACTGGCTACGAGCAGTACTTC
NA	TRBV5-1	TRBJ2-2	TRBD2	CASSAERGIWELFF	TGCGCCAGCAGCGCCGAGCGGGGGATTTGGGAGCTGTTTTTT
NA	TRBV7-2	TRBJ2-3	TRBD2	CASSNRLAGITDTQYF	TGTGCCAGCAGCAATCGACTAGCGGGGATCACAGATACGCAGTATTTT
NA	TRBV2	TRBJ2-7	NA	CASSPVVHEQYF	TGTGCCAGCTCCCCTGTCGTCCACGAGCAGTACTTC